Listed below are T cell receptor beta chains from one sample, sequenced in a study of OX40 agonist ivuxolimab in advanced cancers. Repertoires were generated with immunoSEQ multiplex PCR, while TCRdb's copy carries only in-frame clones and drops some. The profile shows some 64,000 clones, around 90% of them singletons. The sample was CD4+ or CD8+ T cells sorted from blood, taken in a trial of the OX40 agonist ivuxolimab. The receptors derive from an adult with an advanced solid tumor such as melanoma, head and neck, liver or kidney cancer. Both conserved end residues are part of each CDR3. A D gene is named only where the DNA matches it firmly. Clone size is shown for a subset of rows, as once, few, many or a class of expanded clone.

V: TRBV7-3
D: .
size: .
J: TRBJ2-1
CDR3: CASSSGGEQFF
DNA: TGTGCCAGCAGCTCCGGAGGGGAGCAGTTCTTC

V: TRBV11-3
D: .
size: .
J: TRBJ2-3
CDR3: CASSLTDTDTQYF
DNA: TGTGCCAGCAGCTTGACAGACACAGATACGCAGTATTTT

V: TRBV7-8
D: .
size: .
J: TRBJ1-1
CDR3: CASSLVGGVTEAFF
DNA: TGTGCCAGCAGCTTAGTGGGGGGGGTGACTGAAGCTTTCTTT

V: TRBV5-1
D: TRBD1
size: .
J: TRBJ1-2
CDR3: CASSLGDRVQGGYTF
DNA: TGCGCCAGCAGCTTGGGCGACAGGGTGCAAGGTGGCTACACCTTC

V: TRBV5-6
D: .
size: .
J: TRBJ1-4
CDR3: CASSLPGSSEKLFF
DNA: TGTGCCAGCAGCTTGCCTGGGAGTAGCGAAAAACTGTTTTTT

V: TRBV5-1
D: TRBD1
size: .
J: TRBJ2-1
CDR3: CASRDRDREGNEQFF
DNA: TGCGCCAGCAGAGATCGGGACAGGGAGGGCAATGAGCAGTTCTTC

V: TRBV27
D: .
size: .
J: TRBJ1-3
CDR3: CASSFTGTRGNTIYF
DNA: TGTGCCAGCAGTTTCACAGGGACCCGAGGAAACACCATATATTTT

V: TRBV18
D: .
size: .
J: TRBJ1-1
CDR3: CASSPPVGRTNTEAFF
DNA: TGTGCCAGCTCACCACCGGTGGGGCGGACGAACACTGAAGCTTTCTTT

V: TRBV2
D: TRBD1
size: .
J: TRBJ2-4
CDR3: CASARTGESDKNIQYF
DNA: TGTGCCAGCGCCCGGACAGGGGAAAGTGACAAAAACATTCAGTACTTC

V: TRBV7-6
D: .
size: .
J: TRBJ2-7
CDR3: CASSLGRGQAEQYF
DNA: TGTGCCAGCAGCTTGGGGCGGGGGCAGGCCGAGCAGTACTTC

V: TRBV6-1
D: .
size: .
J: TRBJ2-7
CDR3: CASSIEANYEQYF
DNA: TGTGCCAGCAGTATCGAGGCCAACTACGAGCAGTACTTC

V: TRBV18
D: .
size: .
J: TRBJ2-3
CDR3: CASSSRPPGGTDTQYF
DNA: TGTGCCAGCTCATCAAGACCCCCGGGGGGCACAGATACGCAGTATTTT

V: TRBV30
D: TRBD1
size: .
J: TRBJ2-2
CDR3: CAWSVKDRGRRELFF
DNA: TGTGCCTGGAGTGTCAAGGACAGGGGGCGGAGGGAGCTGTTTTTT

V: TRBV2
D: .
size: few
J: TRBJ2-3
CDR3: CGGKGLSQSTDTQYF
DNA: TGTGGAGGAAAAGGGTTGTCCCAATCCACAGATACGCAGTATTTT

V: TRBV14
D: TRBD2
size: .
J: TRBJ2-1
CDR3: CASSQTSGRASEQFF
DNA: TGTGCCAGCAGCCAGACTAGCGGGAGGGCGAGTGAGCAGTTCTTC

V: TRBV11-2
D: .
size: .
J: TRBJ2-2
CDR3: CASSLGATGELFF
DNA: TGTGCCAGCAGTCTGGGAGCGACCGGGGAGCTGTTTTTT

V: TRBV6-5
D: .
size: .
J: TRBJ2-7
CDR3: CASSVAGGSRYEQYF
DNA: TGTGCCAGCAGCGTTGCCGGGGGATCCCGCTACGAGCAGTACTTC

V: TRBV18
D: .
size: .
J: TRBJ1-4
CDR3: CASSAMAVPDEKLFF
DNA: TGTGCCAGCTCAGCAATGGCAGTCCCTGATGAAAAACTGTTTTTT

V: TRBV6-5
D: .
size: .
J: TRBJ1-1
CDR3: CASSPWGVMTEAFF
DNA: TGTGCCAGCAGTCCCTGGGGGGTAATGACTGAAGCTTTCTTT

V: TRBV19
D: .
size: .
J: TRBJ2-4
CDR3: CATRGAAKNIQYF
DNA: TGTGCCACGAGGGGCGCAGCCAAAAACATTCAGTACTTC

V: TRBV30
D: .
size: .
J: TRBJ2-2
CDR3: CAWRVARDTGELFF
DNA: TGTGCCTGGCGGGTCGCCAGGGACACCGGGGAGCTGTTTTTT

V: TRBV30
D: .
size: .
J: TRBJ2-5
CDR3: CAWGLGETQYF
DNA: TGTGCCTGGGGCCTGGGGGAGACCCAGTACTTC

V: TRBV7-9
D: TRBD2
size: .
J: TRBJ2-5
CDR3: CASSRGLGRLTQYF
DNA: TGTGCCAGCAGCCGAGGACTAGGACGTTTGACCCAGTACTTC

V: TRBV5-6
D: .
size: .
J: TRBJ2-5
CDR3: CASSFSMSETQYF
DNA: TGTGCCAGCAGCTTTTCCATGTCAGAGACCCAGTACTTC

V: TRBV14
D: .
size: .
J: TRBJ2-3
CDR3: CASKGGTITDTQYF
DNA: TGTGCCAGCAAAGGCGGGACGATCACAGATACGCAGTATTTT

V: TRBV6-5
D: .
size: once
J: TRBJ1-3
CDR3: CASKRTFSGNTIYF
DNA: TGTGCCAGCAAACGGACTTTCTCTGGAAACACCATATATTTT

V: TRBV5-1
D: .
size: .
J: TRBJ2-3
CDR3: CASSSGVETDTQYF
DNA: TGCGCCAGCAGCTCGGGGGTGGAGACAGATACGCAGTATTTT

V: TRBV5-1
D: TRBD2
size: .
J: TRBJ2-7
CDR3: CASSSGTSGRAQEEQYF
DNA: TGCGCCAGCAGTTCTGGGACTAGCGGGAGGGCCCAGGAAGAGCAGTACTTC

V: TRBV4-1
D: .
size: .
J: TRBJ2-3
CDR3: CASSPVGDTQYF
DNA: TGCGCCAGCAGCCCAGTGGGAGATACGCAGTATTTT

V: TRBV30
D: .
size: .
J: TRBJ2-7
CDR3: CAWSVAQGGGEQYF
DNA: TGTGCCTGGAGTGTAGCGCAGGGCGGAGGGGAGCAGTACTTC

V: TRBV10-1
D: .
size: .
J: TRBJ1-5
CDR3: CAILDSDSHSNQPQHF
DNA: TGCGCCATCCTGGACAGCGACTCACATAGCAATCAGCCCCAGCATTTT

V: TRBV19
D: .
size: .
J: TRBJ2-5
CDR3: CASSIDLYRAQYF
DNA: TGTGCCAGTAGTATAGATCTATACAGGGCCCAGTACTTC

V: TRBV6-1
D: .
size: .
J: TRBJ2-7
CDR3: CASSDRTTYEQYF
DNA: TGTGCCAGCAGCGACAGGACAACCTACGAGCAGTACTTC

V: TRBV6-5
D: TRBD1
size: .
J: TRBJ2-7
CDR3: CASSSRDSKEQYF
DNA: TGTGCCAGCAGCAGCCGGGACAGTAAAGAGCAGTACTTC

V: TRBV4-1
D: .
size: .
J: TRBJ1-2
CDR3: CASSQDPQGRWGYTF
DNA: TGCGCCAGCAGCCAAGATCCCCAGGGGCGCTGGGGCTACACCTTC

V: TRBV7-9
D: TRBD1
size: .
J: TRBJ2-3
CDR3: CASTRGTGVVDTQYF
DNA: TGTGCCAGCACCCGAGGGACAGGGGTCGTAGATACGCAGTATTTT

V: TRBV2
D: .
size: .
J: TRBJ1-1
CDR3: CAKRGTNTEAFF
DNA: TGTGCCAAAAGGGGTACGAACACTGAAGCTTTCTTT

V: TRBV6-5
D: .
size: .
J: TRBJ2-3
CDR3: CASSLRQYTDTQYF
DNA: TGTGCCAGCAGCTTAAGACAGTACACAGATACGCAGTATTTT

V: TRBV7-3
D: TRBD1
size: .
J: TRBJ1-2
CDR3: CASSLQGEAGGYTF
DNA: TGTGCCAGCAGCTTACAGGGGGAGGCCGGAGGCTACACCTTC

V: TRBV5-1
D: TRBD2
size: .
J: TRBJ2-1
CDR3: CASSPGLASNEQFF
DNA: TGCGCCAGCAGCCCAGGACTAGCGAGCAATGAGCAGTTCTTC

V: TRBV2
D: .
size: .
J: TRBJ2-5
CDR3: CASSRDYQETQYF
DNA: TGTGCCAGCAGCCGGGACTACCAAGAGACCCAGTACTTC

V: TRBV2
D: .
size: few
J: TRBJ2-3
CDR3: CASSLEKGSTDTQYF
DNA: TGTGCCAGCAGTTTGGAAAAGGGAAGCACAGATACGCAGTATTTT

V: TRBV10-3
D: TRBD2
size: .
J: TRBJ2-3
CDR3: CAISGSGGSLTDTQYF
DNA: TGTGCCATCAGTGGCAGCGGGGGGTCCCTCACAGATACGCAGTATTTT

V: TRBV7-9
D: .
size: once
J: TRBJ1-4
CDR3: CASSLDGANEKLFF
DNA: TGTGCCAGCAGCTTAGATGGGGCTAATGAAAAACTGTTTTTT

V: TRBV6-5
D: .
size: .
J: TRBJ2-7
CDR3: CASRADRDSYEQYF
DNA: TGTGCCAGCAGGGCGGACCGAGATTCCTACGAGCAGTACTTC

V: TRBV19
D: .
size: .
J: TRBJ1-5
CDR3: CASSARTGNQPQHF
DNA: TGTGCCAGTAGTGCCAGGACGGGGAATCAGCCCCAGCATTTT

V: TRBV19
D: .
size: .
J: TRBJ1-2
CDR3: CASAVRSNLPLWGYTF
DNA: TGTGCCAGTGCTGTGAGATCAAATCTGCCTCTCTGGGGCTACACCTTC

V: TRBV28
D: .
size: .
J: TRBJ1-5
CDR3: CASTSRGWSKPQHF
DNA: TGTGCCAGCACCTCTAGGGGTTGGAGTAAGCCCCAGCATTTT

V: TRBV10-2
D: TRBD1
size: .
J: TRBJ1-5
CDR3: CASSTGQPNQPQHF
DNA: TGCGCCAGCAGTACGGGACAGCCAAATCAGCCCCAGCATTTT

V: TRBV4-1
D: .
size: .
J: TRBJ2-1
CDR3: CASSLRWVYNEQFF
DNA: TGCGCCAGCAGCTTGAGGTGGGTTTACAATGAGCAGTTCTTC